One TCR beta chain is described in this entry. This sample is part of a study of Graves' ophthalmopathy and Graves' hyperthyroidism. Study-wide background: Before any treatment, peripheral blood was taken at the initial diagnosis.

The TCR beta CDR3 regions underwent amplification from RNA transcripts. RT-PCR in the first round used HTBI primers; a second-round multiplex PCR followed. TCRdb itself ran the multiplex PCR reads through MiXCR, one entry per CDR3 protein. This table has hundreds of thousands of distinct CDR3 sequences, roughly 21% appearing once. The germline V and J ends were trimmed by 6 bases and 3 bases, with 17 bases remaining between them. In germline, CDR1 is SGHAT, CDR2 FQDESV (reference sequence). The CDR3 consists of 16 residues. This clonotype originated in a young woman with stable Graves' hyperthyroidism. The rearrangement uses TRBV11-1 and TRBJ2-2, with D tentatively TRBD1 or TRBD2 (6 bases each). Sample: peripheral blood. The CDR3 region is CASRLGAGPYTGELFF. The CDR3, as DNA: TGTGCCAGCAGATTGGGGGCGGGACCATACACCGGGGAGCTGTTTTTT.